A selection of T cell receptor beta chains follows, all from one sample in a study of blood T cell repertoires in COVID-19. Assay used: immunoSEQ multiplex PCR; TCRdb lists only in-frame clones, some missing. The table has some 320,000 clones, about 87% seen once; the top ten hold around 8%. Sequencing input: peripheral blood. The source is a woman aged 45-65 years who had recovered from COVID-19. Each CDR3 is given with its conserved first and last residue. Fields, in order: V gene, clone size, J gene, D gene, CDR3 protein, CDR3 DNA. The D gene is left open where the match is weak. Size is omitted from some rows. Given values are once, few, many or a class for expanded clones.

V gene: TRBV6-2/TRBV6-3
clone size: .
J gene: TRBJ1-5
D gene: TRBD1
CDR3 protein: CASSPGGSDQPQHF
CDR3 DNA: TGTGCCAGCAGTCCAGGGGGCAGCGATCAGCCCCAGCATTTT

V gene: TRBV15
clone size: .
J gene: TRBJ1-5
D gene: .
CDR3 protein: CATSRGQGNQPQHF
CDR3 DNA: TGTGCCACCAGCAGGGGGCAAGGCAATCAGCCCCAGCATTTT

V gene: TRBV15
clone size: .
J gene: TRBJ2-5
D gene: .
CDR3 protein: CATSRGATPAETQYF
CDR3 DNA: TGTGCCACCAGCAGAGGGGCCACCCCTGCGGAGACCCAGTACTTC

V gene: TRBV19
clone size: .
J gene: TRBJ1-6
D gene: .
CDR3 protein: CASSGQGRVNSPLHF
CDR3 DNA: TGTGCCAGTAGTGGCCAGGGGCGCGTAAATTCACCCCTCCACTTT

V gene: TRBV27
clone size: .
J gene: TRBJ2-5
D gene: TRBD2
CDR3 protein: CASSGLAAQETQYF
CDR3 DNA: TGTGCCAGCAGCGGACTAGCGGCACAAGAGACCCAGTACTTC

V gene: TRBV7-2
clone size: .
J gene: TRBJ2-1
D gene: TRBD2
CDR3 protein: CASSLSSGGRNEQFF
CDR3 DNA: TGTGCCAGCAGCTTATCCAGCGGGGGACGGAATGAGCAGTTCTTC

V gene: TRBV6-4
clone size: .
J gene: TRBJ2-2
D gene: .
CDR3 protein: CASSAENTGELFF
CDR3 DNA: TGTGCCAGCAGTGCAGAAAACACCGGGGAGCTGTTTTTT

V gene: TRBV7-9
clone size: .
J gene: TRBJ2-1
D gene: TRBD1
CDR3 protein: CASSLDGTFGTGMYNEQFF
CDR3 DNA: TGTGCCAGCAGCTTAGATGGTACTTTTGGGACAGGGATGTACAATGAGCAGTTCTTC

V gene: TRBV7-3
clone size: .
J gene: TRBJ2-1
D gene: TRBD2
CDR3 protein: CASSPSGKAYNEQFF
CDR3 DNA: TGTGCCAGCAGCCCCAGCGGGAAAGCGTACAATGAGCAGTTCTTC

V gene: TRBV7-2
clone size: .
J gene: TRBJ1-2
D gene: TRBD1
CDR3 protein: CASSPRPQGDGYTF
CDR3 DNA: TGTGCCAGCAGCCCGAGACCTCAGGGGGATGGCTACACCTTC

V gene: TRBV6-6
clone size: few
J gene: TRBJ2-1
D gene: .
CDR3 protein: CASSYSGGALLNEQFF
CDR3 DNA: TGTGCCAGCAGTTACTCAGGGGGGGCCCTCTTAAATGAGCAGTTCTTC

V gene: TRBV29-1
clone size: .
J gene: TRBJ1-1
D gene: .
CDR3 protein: CSVEAGALGTEAFF
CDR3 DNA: TGCAGCGTTGAGGCAGGGGCGCTGGGAACTGAAGCTTTCTTT

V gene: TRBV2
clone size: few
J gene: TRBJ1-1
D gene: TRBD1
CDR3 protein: CASRDRVRNTEAFF
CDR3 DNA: TGTGCCAGCAGGGACAGGGTCAGGAACACTGAAGCTTTCTTT

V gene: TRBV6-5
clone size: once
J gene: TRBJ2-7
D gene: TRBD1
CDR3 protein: CASSRAGTGKYEQYF
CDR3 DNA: TGTGCCAGCAGTAGGGCCGGGACAGGAAAGTACGAGCAGTACTTC

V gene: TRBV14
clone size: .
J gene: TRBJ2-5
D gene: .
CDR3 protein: CASSQGFGVQPGETQYF
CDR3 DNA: TGTGCCAGCAGCCAAGGGTTCGGTGTTCAACCCGGGGAGACCCAGTACTTC

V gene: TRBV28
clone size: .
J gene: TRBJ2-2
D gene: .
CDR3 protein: CASSYQGGTTGELFF
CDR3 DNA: TGTGCCAGCAGTTACCAAGGAGGAACGACCGGGGAGCTGTTTTTT

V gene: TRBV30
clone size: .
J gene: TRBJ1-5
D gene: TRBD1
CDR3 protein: CAWRVGGDQPQHF
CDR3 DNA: TGTGCCTGGAGGGTAGGGGGCGATCAGCCCCAGCATTTT

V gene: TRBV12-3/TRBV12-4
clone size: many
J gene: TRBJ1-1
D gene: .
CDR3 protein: CASSGGHVGWAFF
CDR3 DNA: TGTGCCAGCAGTGGGGGACACGTGGGCTGGGCTTTCTTT

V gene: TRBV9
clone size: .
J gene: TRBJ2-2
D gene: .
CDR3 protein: CASSVVGSTGELFF
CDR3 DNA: TGTGCCAGCAGCGTAGTAGGGAGCACCGGGGAGCTGTTTTTT

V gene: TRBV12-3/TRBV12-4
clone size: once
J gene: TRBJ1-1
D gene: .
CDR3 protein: CATRGGVNTEAFF
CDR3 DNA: TGTGCCACCCGGGGAGGGGTGAACACTGAAGCTTTCTTT

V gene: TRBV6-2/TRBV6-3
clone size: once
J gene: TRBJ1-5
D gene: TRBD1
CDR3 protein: CASSKDRVEPQHF
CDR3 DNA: TGTGCCAGCAGTAAGGACAGGGTGGAGCCCCAGCATTTT

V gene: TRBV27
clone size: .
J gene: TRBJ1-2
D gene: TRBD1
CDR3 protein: CASSPGQGAYGYTF
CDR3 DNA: TGTGCCAGCAGTCCCGGACAGGGGGCCTATGGCTACACCTTC

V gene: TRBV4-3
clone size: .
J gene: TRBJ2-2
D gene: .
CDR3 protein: CASSQAGVRTGELFF
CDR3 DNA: TGCGCCAGCAGCCAAGCAGGGGTTCGGACCGGGGAGCTGTTTTTT

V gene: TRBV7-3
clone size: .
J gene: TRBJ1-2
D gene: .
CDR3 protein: CASSLMAGVGSGYTF
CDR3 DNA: TGTGCCAGCAGCCTAATGGCGGGAGTCGGCTCTGGCTACACCTTC

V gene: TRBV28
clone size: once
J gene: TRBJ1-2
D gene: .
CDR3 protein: CASSIPAQGMWGYTF
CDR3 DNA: TGTGCCAGCAGTATTCCAGCACAGGGTATGTGGGGCTACACCTTC

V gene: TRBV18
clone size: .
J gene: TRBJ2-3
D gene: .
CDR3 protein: CASSPPSPDTQYF
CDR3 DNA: TGTGCCAGCTCACCACCTAGCCCAGATACGCAGTATTTT

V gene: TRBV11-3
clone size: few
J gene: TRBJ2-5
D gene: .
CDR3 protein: CASSQPGNPETQYF
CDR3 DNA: TGTGCCAGCAGCCAACCGGGGAACCCAGAGACCCAGTACTTC

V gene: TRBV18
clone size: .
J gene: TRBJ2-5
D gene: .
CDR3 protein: CASSLTGPETQYF
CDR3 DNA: TGTGCCAGCTCACTCACAGGGCCGGAGACCCAGTACTTC

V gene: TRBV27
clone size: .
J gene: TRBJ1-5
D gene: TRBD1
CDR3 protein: CASSRTGGGQPQHF
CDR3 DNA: TGTGCCAGCAGTAGAACAGGGGGCGGTCAGCCCCAGCATTTT

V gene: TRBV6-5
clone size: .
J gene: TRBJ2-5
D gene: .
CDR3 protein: CASSYPGGQETQYF
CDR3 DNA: TGTGCCAGCAGTTACCCCGGGGGTCAAGAGACCCAGTACTTC

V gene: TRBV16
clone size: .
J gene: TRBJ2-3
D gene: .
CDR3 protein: CASSPRDTQYF
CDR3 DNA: TGTGCCAGCAGCCCCAGGGATACGCAGTATTTT

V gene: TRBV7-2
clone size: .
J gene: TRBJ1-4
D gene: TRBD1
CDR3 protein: CASSLVVSSGGDEKLFF
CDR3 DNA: TGTGCCAGCAGCTTAGTGGTTAGTTCAGGGGGAGACGAAAAACTGTTTTTT

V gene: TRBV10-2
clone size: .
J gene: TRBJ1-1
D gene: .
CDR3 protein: CASSNSYHTEAFF
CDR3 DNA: TGCGCCAGCAGTAACTCATATCACACTGAAGCTTTCTTT

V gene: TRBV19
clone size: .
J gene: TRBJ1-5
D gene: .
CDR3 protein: CASSIEGAGDQPQHF
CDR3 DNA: TGTGCCAGTAGTATTGAAGGGGCGGGAGATCAGCCCCAGCATTTT

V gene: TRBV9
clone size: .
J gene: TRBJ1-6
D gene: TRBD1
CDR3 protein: CASSGGQGFSPLHF
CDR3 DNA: TGTGCCAGCAGCGGGGGACAGGGATTCTCACCCCTCCACTTT

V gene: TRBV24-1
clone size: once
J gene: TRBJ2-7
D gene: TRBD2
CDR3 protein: CATSLAGGGEQYF
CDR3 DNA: TGTGCCACCAGTCTAGCGGGAGGAGGGGAGCAGTACTTC

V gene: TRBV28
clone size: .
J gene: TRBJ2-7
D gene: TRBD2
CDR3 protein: CASSLFGLAVPYEQYF
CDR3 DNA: TGTGCCAGCAGTTTATTCGGACTAGCGGTCCCCTACGAGCAGTACTTC

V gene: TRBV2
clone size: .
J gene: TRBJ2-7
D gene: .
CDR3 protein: CASSEARGFGEQYF
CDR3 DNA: TGTGCCAGCAGTGAAGCTCGGGGGTTTGGCGAGCAGTACTTC

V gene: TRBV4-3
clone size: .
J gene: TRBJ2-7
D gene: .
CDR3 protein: CASSQEHSSYEQYF
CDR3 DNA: TGCGCCAGCAGCCAAGAACACAGTTCCTACGAGCAGTACTTC

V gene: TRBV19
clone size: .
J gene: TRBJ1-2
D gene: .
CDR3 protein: CASSVPGGRGYTF
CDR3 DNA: TGTGCCAGTAGTGTCCCCGGGGGAAGAGGCTACACCTTC

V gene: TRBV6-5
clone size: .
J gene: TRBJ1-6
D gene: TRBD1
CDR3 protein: CASSQGQGINSPLHF
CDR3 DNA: TGTGCCAGCAGTCAGGGACAGGGCATAAATTCACCCCTCCACTTT

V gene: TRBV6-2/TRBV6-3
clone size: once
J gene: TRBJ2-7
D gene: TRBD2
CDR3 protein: CASSHQGLAGAYEQYF
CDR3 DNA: TGTGCCAGCAGTCATCAGGGACTAGCGGGAGCCTACGAGCAGTACTTC

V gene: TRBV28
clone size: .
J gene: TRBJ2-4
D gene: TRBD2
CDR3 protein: CASSFLGRGGDIQYF
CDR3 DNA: TGTGCCAGCAGTTTCCTTGGCCGCGGGGGGGACATTCAGTACTTC

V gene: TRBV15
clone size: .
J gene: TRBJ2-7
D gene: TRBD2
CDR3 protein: CATSRTSGSNEQYF
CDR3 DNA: TGTGCCACCAGCAGAACTAGCGGGAGCAACGAGCAGTACTTC

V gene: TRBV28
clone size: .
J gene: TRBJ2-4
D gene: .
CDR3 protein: CASSSPTPLAKNIQYF
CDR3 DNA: TGTGCCAGCAGTTCCCCGACACCACTAGCCAAAAACATTCAGTACTTC

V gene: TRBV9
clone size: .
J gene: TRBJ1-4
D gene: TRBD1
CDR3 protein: CASSPRPGTGNEKLFF
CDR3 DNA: TGTGCCAGCAGCCCACGACCCGGGACAGGGAATGAAAAACTGTTTTTT

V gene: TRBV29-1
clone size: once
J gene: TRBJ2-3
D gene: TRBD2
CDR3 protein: CSVASGGGTDTQYF
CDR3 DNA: TGCAGCGTTGCTAGCGGGGGGGGCACAGATACGCAGTATTTT

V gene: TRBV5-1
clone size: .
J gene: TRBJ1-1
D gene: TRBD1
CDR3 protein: CASSPILLRDSSTEAFF
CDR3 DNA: TGCGCCAGCAGCCCCATATTACTCCGGGACAGTTCCACTGAAGCTTTCTTT

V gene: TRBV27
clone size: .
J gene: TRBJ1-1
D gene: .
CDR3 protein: CASSTVPNTEAFF
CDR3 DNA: TGTGCCAGCAGTACAGTACCGAACACTGAAGCTTTCTTT

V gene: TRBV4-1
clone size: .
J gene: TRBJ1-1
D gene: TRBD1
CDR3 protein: CASSQGGTGGDTEAFF
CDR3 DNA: TGCGCCAGCAGCCAAGGCGGGACAGGGGGTGACACTGAAGCTTTCTTT